This T cell receptor (beta chain) emerged from a study of tumor-infiltrating lymphocytes in oesophageal squamous cell carcinoma. TCRdb processed the PCR reads anew with MiXCR; each CDR3 protein has one entry. Here the sample spans approximately 18,000 distinct CDR3 sequences, 45% to 50% being singletons. The CDR3 is 13 residues long. Germline CDR1 reads SGHTA; CDR2 reads FQGTGA. The specimen sequenced was esophageal tumor tissue. The clonotype comes from a male donor with esophageal squamous cell carcinoma. V and J are TRBV7-3 and TRBJ2-3; 9 positions match TRBD1. Near its end, the DNA agrees better with TRBJ2-4, so the J call may be wrong. CDR3 DNA sequence: TGTGCCAGCAGCCAAGGACAGGGGAGCCTTCAGTACTTC. Protein product: CASSQGQGSLQYF.